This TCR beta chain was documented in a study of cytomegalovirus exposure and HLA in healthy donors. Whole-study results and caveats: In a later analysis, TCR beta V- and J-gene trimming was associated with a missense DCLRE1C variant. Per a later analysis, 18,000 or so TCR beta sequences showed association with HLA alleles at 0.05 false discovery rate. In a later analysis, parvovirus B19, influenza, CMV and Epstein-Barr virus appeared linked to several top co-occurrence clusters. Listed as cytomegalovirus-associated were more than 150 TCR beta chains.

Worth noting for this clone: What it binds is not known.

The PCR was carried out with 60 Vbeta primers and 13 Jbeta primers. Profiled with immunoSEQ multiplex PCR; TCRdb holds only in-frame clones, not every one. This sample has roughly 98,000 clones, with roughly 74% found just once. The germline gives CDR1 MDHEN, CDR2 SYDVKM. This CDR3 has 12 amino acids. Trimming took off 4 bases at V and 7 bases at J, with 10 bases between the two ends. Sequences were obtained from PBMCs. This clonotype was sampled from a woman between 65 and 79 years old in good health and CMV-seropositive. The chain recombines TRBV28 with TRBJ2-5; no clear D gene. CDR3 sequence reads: CASSSAARTQYF. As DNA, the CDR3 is TGTGCCAGCAGTTCCGCCGCGCGGACCCAGTACTTC.